Described below is a single TCR beta chain sequence and its context. The antigen remains undetermined. Vbeta (60) and Jbeta (13) primers were used in the PCR. Profiled with immunoSEQ multiplex PCR; TCRdb holds only in-frame clones, not every one. The data contain some 170,000 clones, 70% to 80% of them singletons. The sample comes from a study of cytomegalovirus exposure and HLA in healthy donors. At the level of the study: Early on, a data release was issued that held approximately 78 million unique TCRs from HLA-typed donors.

Overall study findings and caveats: Previously analyzed data showed that most TCR beta V segments were productive at a frequency of about 87% or about 30%.

This TCR derives from a woman in her forties in good health and CMV-seronegative. Sequenced sample: PBMCs.

In DNA form, the CDR3 reads TGTGCCAGCAGTGAACCTACAGATACGCAGTATTTT. This codes for CASSEPTDTQYF. The chain employs TRBV6-1 and TRBJ2-3; D not certain. V was cut by 2 bases and J by 3 bases, with 3 bases left in between. CDR1 and CDR2 (germline): MNHNS, SASEGT. The CDR3 spans 12 residues.